Listed below are T cell receptor beta chains from one sample, sequenced in a study of CD4 T cells in relation to SARS-CoV-2 and coronaviruses. The repertoire was sequenced with immunoSEQ multiplex PCR; TCRdb's copy has only in-frame clones and lacks some. The sample includes tens of thousands of clones, approximately 84% of them seen just once. Antigen specificity for these receptors is unknown. Material for sequencing was naive CD4+ T cells from PBMCs, cultured in vitro. These receptors all come from an adult with COVID-19. Both conserved end residues are part of each CDR3. A D gene is named only where the DNA matches it firmly. A row's size may be missing; if present it is once, few, many or a size class.

V gene	D gene	clone size	J gene	CDR3 DNA	CDR3 protein
TRBV7-2	TRBD2	few	TRBJ2-2	TGTGCCAGCAGACTCGGGTCACGGGAGGCCGGGGAGCTGTTTTTT	CASRLGSREAGELFF
TRBV5-1	-	-	TRBJ2-3	TGCGCCAGCAGCCCGGCTAGCAGAGATACGCAGTATTTT	CASSPASRDTQYF
TRBV18	-	-	TRBJ1-2	TGTGCCAGCTCACCCCCTGGGGAAGGCTACACCTTC	CASSPPGEGYTF
TRBV12-3/TRBV12-4	-	-	TRBJ2-5	TGTGCCAGCAGTTTGACGGGGGAGACCCAGTACTTC	CASSLTGETQYF
TRBV2	TRBD1	-	TRBJ1-1	TGTGCCAGCACTTACGCCGGGACAGCAAACACTGAAGCTTTCTTT	CASTYAGTANTEAFF
TRBV11-3	-	-	TRBJ2-7	TGTGCCAGCAGCTCATCACGAACAGGGAACCACGAGCAGTACTTC	CASSSSRTGNHEQYF
TRBV4-1	-	-	TRBJ2-6	TGCGCCAGCAGCCACCCCCCGTTTACTGGGGCCAACGTCCTGACTTTC	CASSHPPFTGANVLTF
TRBV5-1	-	-	TRBJ1-6	TGCGCCAGCAGCTCGGGCGAGTCACCCCTCCACTTT	CASSSGESPLHF
TRBV5-4	-	-	TRBJ2-6	TGTGCCAGCAGCCCGGATCTGAACTCTGGGGCCAACGTCCTGACTTTC	CASSPDLNSGANVLTF
TRBV5-1	-	-	TRBJ2-7	TGCGCCAGCAGCTCTAGAGGCGCGCCCCTGCCGAGCGAGCAGTACTTC	CASSSRGAPLPSEQYF
TRBV30	-	-	TRBJ2-3	TGTGCCTGGAGTACCAAGGACCGATACACAGATACGCAGTATTTT	CAWSTKDRYTDTQYF
TRBV27	TRBD1	few	TRBJ2-1	TGTGCCAGCAGTTCCAGGGGGATGTCCTACAATGAGCAGTTCTTC	CASSSRGMSYNEQFF
TRBV28	TRBD1	-	TRBJ2-7	TGTGCCAGCAGACCACAGGGGATCACCTACGAGCAGTACTTC	CASRPQGITYEQYF
TRBV19	-	-	TRBJ2-3	TGTGCCAGTAGGCCCGCTACTAGCCCAGATACGCAGTATTTT	CASRPATSPDTQYF
TRBV11-2	-	-	TRBJ2-5	TGTGCCAGCAGCTCAGGCGTGGAGACCCAGTACTTC	CASSSGVETQYF
TRBV7-9	TRBD2	-	TRBJ2-4	TGTGCCAGCAGCGGGGAGGGCAGTGCCAAAAACATTCAGTACTTC	CASSGEGSAKNIQYF
TRBV29-1	-	-	TRBJ2-1	TGCAGCTCTCTATGGGGTAGGGATGAGCAGTTCTTC	CSSLWGRDEQFF
TRBV6-6	-	-	TRBJ1-1	TGTGCCAGCAGTCAAACTTCGGACAGCCCCATGAACACTGAAGCTTTCTTT	CASSQTSDSPMNTEAFF
TRBV5-1	TRBD2	once	TRBJ2-5	TGCGCCAGCAGGTCGACTAGCAGGGAGACCCAGTACTTC	CASRSTSRETQYF
TRBV3-1/TRBV3-2	-	-	TRBJ2-3	TGTGCCAGCAGCCAAGGAAGAGATAGCACAGATACGCAGTATTTT	CASSQGRDSTDTQYF
TRBV15	-	-	TRBJ2-7	TGTGCCACCAGCGTCAGACAGCTCGGCGAGCAGTACTTC	CATSVRQLGEQYF
TRBV7-9	-	-	TRBJ2-3	TGTGCCAGCAGCCTAGGACTTAGCACAGATACGCAGTATTTT	CASSLGLSTDTQYF
TRBV5-4	-	-	TRBJ2-3	TGTGCCAGCAGCCGGCGGCAGTACACAGATACGCAGTATTTT	CASSRRQYTDTQYF
TRBV3-1/TRBV3-2	TRBD1	-	TRBJ1-2	TGTGCCAGCAGCCAGGAGGGGACAGGGGGCATAAGCTACACCTTC	CASSQEGTGGISYTF